The 29 T cell receptor beta chains presented below share a single source sample, sequenced in a study of naive and memory T cell subsets. An oligonucleotide containing a UMI was ligated to the 3' end of TCR cDNA. Amplification of ligated cDNA took four PCR rounds with SP2 and nested alpha and beta constant primers. TCRdb analysed the 5' RACE reads with MiXCR anew, one entry per CDR3 protein. The data contain about 62,000 distinct CDR3 sequences, more than 6% of them singletons. The receptors originated from a female donor in good health.

This clonotype was seen a handful of times. The chain combines TRBV19 with TRBJ1-5; D not certain. The CDR3 length is 13 residues. The germline V gene encodes CDR1 LNHDA and CDR2 SQIVND (reference sequence). Trimming removed 5 bases at V and 6 bases at J, with 11 bases between. CDR3 nucleotide sequence: TGTGCCAGTAGTCTGTCGAGTGTTCAGCCCCAGCATTTT. Translation: CASSLSSVQPQHF.

This clonotype has at least ten counts. The chain combines TRBV18 with TRBJ1-1, with unresolved D. Germline CDR1 reads KGHSH; CDR2 reads LQKENI. This CDR3 is 15 amino acids long. V was trimmed by 3 bases and J by 1 base, leaving 12 bases between them. The CDR3 sequence is CASSPTGAPNTEAFF. CDR3 DNA sequence: TGTGCCAGCTCACCCACCGGAGCCCCGAACACTGAAGCTTTCTTT.

The chain uses TRBV7-2 and TRBJ1-5, with 7 bases fitting TRBD1. The germline V gene encodes CDR1 SGHTA and CDR2 FQGNSA. V lost 1 base, J lost 5 bases, and 5 bases stayed unmatched. The CDR3 length is 15 residues. The CDR3 reads CASSLGGQQYQPQHF. CDR3 in DNA: TGTGCCAGCAGCTTAGGGGGACAGCAATATCAGCCCCAGCATTTT.

This clonotype was found many times. The rearrangement uses TRBV6-5 and TRBJ2-3; D perhaps matches TRBD1 (6 bases). V shed 6 bases and J shed 5 bases, with 15 bases lying between them. Per germline, CDR1 MNHEY and CDR2 SVGAGI. This CDR3 comprises 14 residues. The CDR3 coding sequence is TGTGCCAGCAGATCAACAGGGTACAGAGATACGCAGTATTTT. Amino acid sequence: CASRSTGYRDTQYF.

The chain joins TRBV7-9 to TRBJ2-3; weak D call: TRBD2 (6 bases). There are 14 residues in the CDR3. CDR1 and CDR2 (germline): SEHNR, FQNEAQ (reference sequence). Deletions cut 2 bases from V and 7 bases from J, with 13 bases between. The CDR3 sequence is CASSLPGEAHTQYF. The CDR3 region has the DNA TGTGCCAGCAGCTTACCGGGAGAGGCGCATACGCAGTATTTT.

V and J are TRBV2 and TRBJ1-5; D is unresolved. The CDR3 loop spans 15 amino acids. V was pared by 4 bases and J by 7 bases, with 17 bases between. The V gene's germline CDR1 is SNHLY and CDR2 FYNNEI. In DNA form, the CDR3 reads TGTGCCAGCAGTGCCCTAGAGGGTCGAGGGCAGCCCCAGCATTTT. It encodes CASSALEGRGQPQHF.

This clonotype was observed many times. The chain is built from TRBV7-2 and TRBJ2-3, with 16 bases identical to TRBD2. With V trimmed by 6 bases and J by 0 bases, 15 bases remained unmatched. Germline assignment: CDR1 SGHTA and CDR2 FQGNSA. The CDR3 runs to 21 residues. In DNA, the CDR3 is TGTGCCAGCAGGCGAATTGGGGGCGGGACTAGCGGGAGGGGGAGCACAGATACGCAGTATTTT. Amino acid sequence: CASRRIGGGTSGRGSTDTQYF.

A few counts support this clonotype. Relative to the germline gene, one junction end is altered; a read error may explain this. The chain joins TRBV7-7 to TRBJ2-5; D remains unclear. In germline, CDR1 is SSHAT, CDR2 FNYEAQ (reference sequence). This CDR3 is 13 amino acids long. CDR3 amino acids: CASSSDLQATQYF. For the CDR3, the DNA is TGTGCTAGCAGCTCGGACCTGCAGGCGACCCAGTACTTC.

The CDR3, as DNA: TGTGCCAGCAGTCCGGGACAGGGGGCAGACGCAGATACGCAGTATTTT. Its translation is CASSPGQGADADTQYF. The V call is TRBV27, the J call TRBJ2-3; 12 bases agree with TRBD1. V dropped 5 bases and J dropped 4; count of bases not matched to a gene: 7. Germline V gene data show CDR1 as MNHEY and CDR2 as SMNVEV (reference sequence). The CDR3 is 16 residues long.

The chain has TRBV4-1 and TRBJ1-6, with a tentative D call TRBD1 (6 bases). The CDR3 has 15 amino acids. With 5 bases removed from V and 5 bases from J, the gap between germline ends came to 13 bases. The germline CDR1 and CDR2 sequences are MGHRA and YSYEKL. In nucleotides, the CDR3 is TGCGCCAGCAGCACTACAGGGAGTAATAATTCACCCCTCCACTTT. This codes for CASSTTGSNNSPLHF.

A few counts support this clonotype. The rearrangement joins TRBV6-1 to TRBJ2-5; the D gene is possibly TRBD1 (6 bases). The CDR3 totals 14 residues. Germline V gives CDR1 MNHNS, CDR2 SASEGT. V shed 8 bases and J shed 4 bases, with 17 bases lying between them. The chain's CDR3 is CASGDRSRGETQYF. In nucleotides, the CDR3 is TGTGCCAGCGGAGACAGGAGCCGGGGAGAGACCCAGTACTTC.

This clonotype was seen only a few times. The V and J genes are TRBV7-9 and TRBJ2-1, with D perhaps TRBD2 (5 bases). Germline V lookup: CDR1 SEHNR, CDR2 FQNEAQ (reference sequence). There are 13 residues in the CDR3. Trimming removed 3 bases from V and 8 bases from J, with 11 bases in between. This chain's CDR3 is CASSFVTGYEQFF. The DNA of the CDR3 is TGTGCCAGCAGCTTCGTAACGGGGTATGAGCAGTTCTTC.

This chain uses TRBV18 with TRBJ1-6, with D perhaps TRBD1 (5 bases). The germline V gene has CDR1 KGHSH and CDR2 LQKENI. V lost 6 bases, J lost 14 bases, and 14 bases lay in between. CDR3 length: 12 amino acids. The CDR3 DNA follows: TGTGCCAGCTCCCCCAGCGAAGGGGCCCTCCACTTT. This encodes CASSPSEGALHF.

The chain recombines TRBV6-5 with TRBJ1-4; 8 bases match TRBD1. The CDR3 is 13 amino acids. Germline CDR1 is MNHEY and CDR2 is SVGAGI. Germline trimming cut 10 bases from V and 7 bases from J; bases unmatched to any gene: 8. The CDR3 spells CATAGGAAEKLFF. CDR3 bases: TGTGCCACCGCAGGGGGCGCAGCTGAAAAACTGTTTTTT.

The sample holds many counts of this clonotype. CDR3 loop: CASSLEGGPPLHF. DNA of the CDR3: TGTGCCAGCAGCTTAGAAGGTGGGCCACCCCTCCACTTT. The V call is TRBV7-9, the J call TRBJ1-6; D is undetermined. The CDR3 is 13 amino acids. The germline V gene encodes CDR1 SEHNR and CDR2 FQNEAQ (reference sequence). V was trimmed by 1 base and J by 11 bases, leaving 9 bases between them.

This clonotype was recorded many times. The chain combines TRBV18 with TRBJ2-5; TRBD1 agrees at 7 bases. The germline gives CDR1 KGHSH, CDR2 LQKENI. With 0 bases clipped from V and 3 bases from J, the junction kept 1 base outside the gene matches. CDR3 length equals 14 residues. Here the CDR3 DNA reads TGTGCCAGCTCACCACCTGGGACAGAAGAGACCCAGTACTTC. Its protein is CASSPPGTEETQYF.

This clonotype has ten or more counts. This chain connects TRBV20-1 to TRBJ1-5, with 7 bases lining up with TRBD1. V lost 3 bases and J lost 2; bases outside the gene matches: 16. The CDR3 covers 18 residues. The germline CDR1 and CDR2 sequences are DFQATT and SNEGSKA (reference sequence). DNA of the CDR3: TGCAGTGCTAGGTCCAGGGTCAGGGGGATATATCGCAATCAGCCCCAGCATTTT. Protein: CSARSRVRGIYRNQPQHF.

This clonotype was counted a few times. The chain recombines TRBV3-1 with TRBJ1-5; D might be TRBD1 (5 bases). Trimming took off 2 bases at V and 4 bases at J, with 15 bases between the two ends. This CDR3 has 16 residues. Germline V gene lookup returns CDR1 LGHDT and CDR2 YNNKEL (reference sequence). CDR3 DNA sequence: TGTGCCAGCAGCCAATTCGGGGGATCACGGAATCAGCCCCAGCATTTT. Its translation: CASSQFGGSRNQPQHF.

This clonotype was seen only once. The chain is built from TRBV20-1 and TRBJ2-1; D not certain. CDR1 and CDR2 (germline): DFQATT, SNEGSKA (reference sequence). The CDR3 runs to 14 residues. Trimming stripped 0 bases from V and 4 bases from J, with 10 bases between. CDR3 in DNA: TGCAGTGCTAGAGAGACTCGTCCATACAATGAGCAGTTCTTC. Amino acid sequence: CSARETRPYNEQFF.

This clonotype came up a few times. The chain joins TRBV6-1 to TRBJ2-1; D assignment may be TRBD1 or TRBD2 (6 bases each). Germline values: CDR1 MNHNS, CDR2 SASEGT. Trimming took off 7 bases at V and 4 bases at J, with 11 bases between the two ends. CDR3 length: 13 amino acids. Here the CDR3 reads CASTRGEYNEQFF. The CDR3 DNA sequence: TGTGCCAGCACGAGGGGGGAATACAATGAGCAGTTCTTC.

In its sample, this clonotype was seen a few times. The chain employs TRBV2 and TRBJ1-5; D ambiguous. V was trimmed by 6 bases and J by 4 bases, leaving 16 bases between them. CDR3 length: 15 amino acids. From germline, CDR1 is SNHLY and CDR2 FYNNEI. For the CDR3, the DNA is TGTGCCAGCAGCCCCGAGGCCGCAAGGAATCAGCCCCAGCATTTT. Encoded protein: CASSPEAARNQPQHF.

This chain uses TRBV6-6 with TRBJ1-1, with D possibly being TRBD1 (5 bases). Per germline, CDR1 MNHNY and CDR2 SVGAGI (reference sequence). V was clipped by 0 bases and J by 2 bases, with 7 bases between them. The CDR3 has 14 amino acids. CDR3 sequence: CASSYSGGNTEAFF. The CDR3 bases are TGTGCCAGCAGTTACTCTGGGGGTAACACTGAAGCTTTCTTT.

The rearrangement links TRBV11-2 to TRBJ2-7; D remains ambiguous. The V end lost 3 bases, the J end lost 5 bases, and 5 bases lay between the germline ends. The CDR3 runs 11 residues. Germline V gives CDR1 SGHAT, CDR2 FQNNGV. In DNA, the CDR3 is TGTGCCAGCAGCTTTGGGAACGAGCAGTACTTC. Translated, it gives CASSFGNEQYF.

This clonotype occurred a few times. The chain employs TRBV9 and TRBJ2-7; 10 bases map to TRBD1. Germline lookup yields CDR1 SGDLS and CDR2 YYNGEE. V was pared by 3 bases and J by 7 bases, with 10 bases of the junction left unmatched. This CDR3 spans 15 amino acids. CDR3 nucleotide sequence: TGTGCCAGCAGCGGAGCCGGGACAGGGGCATTGGAGCAGTACTTC. Its protein product is CASSGAGTGALEQYF.

This clonotype was detected many times. The chain couples TRBV10-3 to TRBJ1-1, with a tentative D call TRBD1 (6 bases). This CDR3 spans 15 amino acids. With 6 bases removed from V and 0 bases from J, the gap between germline ends came to 14 bases. Germline assignment: CDR1 ENHRY and CDR2 SYGVKD. CDR3 loop: CAIRRTAVMNTEAFF. The CDR3 DNA is TGTGCCATCAGGAGGACAGCCGTGATGAACACTGAAGCTTTCTTT.

This clonotype was picked up a small number of times. V is TRBV6-6 and J is TRBJ2-7, with D perhaps assigned TRBD1 or TRBD2 (5 bases each). With 3 bases removed from V and 5 bases from J, the gap between germline ends came to 11 bases. This CDR3 comprises 13 residues. CDR1 is MNHNY and CDR2 is SVGAGI in the germline V gene (reference sequence). DNA for the CDR3: TGTGCCAGCAGTTATGGGGGTGGCGACGAGCAGTACTTC. This codes for CASSYGGGDEQYF.

This clonotype was picked up a small number of times. The chain employs TRBV19 and TRBJ1-1; D gene unclear. Trimming pared 7 bases from V and 7 bases from J, leaving 16 bases between. This CDR3 is built from 13 residues. Germline CDR1 and CDR2: LNHDA and SQIVND (reference sequence). CDR3 coding DNA: TGTGCCAGTAACCAACGGACCCTGAGTGAAGCTTTCTTT. Its protein product is CASNQRTLSEAFF.

This clonotype has at least ten counts. The CDR3, as DNA: TGTGCCAGCAGCTTAGATCCTACGGGGAATCAGCCCCAGCATTTT. This gives the protein CASSLDPTGNQPQHF. This sequence joins TRBV11-2 and TRBJ1-5, with D uncertain. The germline V gene has CDR1 SGHAT and CDR2 FQNNGV. The CDR3 loop spans 15 amino acids. The V end lost 0 bases, the J end lost 4 bases, and 10 bases lay between the germline ends.

In its sample, this clonotype was seen a few times. The genes are TRBV5-1 and TRBJ2-1, with 11 bases matching TRBD2. The junction had 2 bases not matched to a gene; V was cut back by 0 bases and J by 6 bases. In germline, CDR1 is SGHRS, CDR2 YFSETQ. The CDR3 consists of 15 residues. The CDR3 bases are TGCGCCAGCAGCTTGGATCTAGCGGGAGGCAATGAGCAGTTCTTC. Translated, it gives CASSLDLAGGNEQFF.